The 31 T cell receptor beta chains given below trace back to one sample, sequenced in a study of T-cell memory formation after mild COVID-19. TCRdb called the 5' RACE reads again in MiXCR, with one record for every CDR3 protein. This repertoire shows under 250,000 distinct CDR3 sequences, roughly 10% found once; its top ten account for roughly 3.5%. The sample taken for sequencing was PBMCs or a T cell subset sorted from them (not recorded which). The origin of the receptors is a man aged 18 to 35 who had mild COVID-19 (a few samples of this study predate the infection). Cell type and time point are not known.

This clonotype was seen a few times. V usage is TRBV7-2 and J usage is TRBJ1-1; D unresolved. From germline, CDR1 is SGHTA and CDR2 FQGNSA. CDR3 length: 15 amino acids. Between the trimmed V and J ends, which lost 5 bases and 4 bases, there was a span of 17 bases. The CDR3 DNA reads TGTGCCAGCAGCAAGATTAGCGGGCGGGGCACTGAAGCTTTCTTT. The encoded protein is CASSKISGRGTEAFF.

The chain couples TRBV7-3 to TRBJ2-1; 7 bases match TRBD2. The CDR3 runs 14 residues. Looked up from germline, CDR1 is SGHTA and CDR2 is FQGTGA. Trimming at V came to 5 bases and at J to 9 bases, leaving 10 bases not matched to a gene. CDR3 sequence (DNA): TGTGCCAGCAGCGCAACTAGCGATGGTCGTGAGCAGTTCTTC. Amino acids: CASSATSDGREQFF.

This clonotype has ten or more counts. V is TRBV2 and J is TRBJ2-1; D is undetermined. CDR3 size: 11 residues. V shed 2 bases and J shed 4 bases, with 0 bases lying between them. Germline-derived CDR1 and CDR2 are SNHLY and FYNNEI. CDR3 in amino acids: CASSEYNEQFF. The CDR3 DNA is TGTGCCAGCAGTGAATACAATGAGCAGTTCTTC.

This clonotype was counted only a few times. J is TRBJ2-7 and V is TRBV12-3 or TRBV12-4, with a weak D call TRBD2 (6 bases). The CDR3 consists of 12 residues. Trimming took 6 bases from V and 7 from J, leaving 13 bases between them. CDR3: CASSPGVVEQYF. The CDR3 DNA is TGTGCCAGCAGCCCGGGAGTCGTGGAGCAGTACTTC.

The J gene is TRBJ1-6, the V gene TRBV18, with D hard to call. Germline CDR1 reads KGHSH; CDR2 reads LQKENI. This CDR3 is 13 amino acids long. V was cut by 8 bases and J by 5 bases, with 10 bases left in between. The CDR3 loop reads CASQDMNNSPLHF. CDR3 nucleotides: TGTGCCAGCCAAGACATGAATAATTCACCCCTCCACTTT.

V gene TRBV12-3 or TRBV12-4 combines with J gene TRBJ2-3; the match to TRBD2 covers 8 bases. The CDR3 length is 14 residues. After removal of 10 bases from V and 4 bases from J, the junction contained 10 bases not matched to a gene. The CDR3 is CAIGGDKYADTQYF. The CDR3 DNA reads as TGTGCCATCGGGGGGGACAAGTATGCAGATACGCAGTATTTT.

The CDR3 region has the DNA TGTGCCACCAGTGACCAGCCCTCTGCGGGGAATAATGAAAAACTGTTTTTT. Amino acids: CATSDQPSAGNNEKLFF. This rearrangement joins TRBV24-1 to TRBJ1-4; D uncertain. The CDR3 covers 17 residues. Trimming shortened V by 4 bases and J by 4 bases, and 18 bases separated the two germline ends. Per the germline V gene, CDR1 is KGHDR and CDR2 is SFDVKD.

The chain recombines TRBV6-5 with TRBJ2-7, with TRBD2 matching over 10 bases. The junction had 4 bases not matched to a gene; V was cut back by 5 bases and J by 0 bases. The CDR3 runs to 15 residues. Germline lookup yields CDR1 MNHEY and CDR2 SVGAGI. The CDR3 sequence: CASSLAGASSYEQYF. The CDR3 bases are TGTGCCAGCAGTCTAGCGGGGGCAAGCTCCTACGAGCAGTACTTC.

This clonotype was seen more than once but under ten times. This rearrangement joins TRBV12-3 or TRBV12-4 to TRBJ1-2, with TRBD1 as a possible D gene (5 bases). The V and J ends lost 7 bases and 2 bases respectively, with 20 bases between them. The CDR3 covers 16 residues. The CDR3: CASTPHATDFNYGYTF. CDR3 coding DNA: TGTGCCAGCACCCCCCACGCGACAGATTTCAACTATGGCTACACCTTC.

The chain combines TRBV6-6 with TRBJ2-1; possibly TRBD2 for D (5 bases). CDR1 and CDR2 (germline): MNHNY, SVGAGI (reference sequence). CDR3 size: 11 residues. The V and J ends lost 4 bases and 10 bases respectively, with 8 bases between them. CDR3 protein: CASSFTGEQFF. In DNA, the CDR3 is TGTGCCAGCAGTTTTACGGGAGAGCAGTTCTTC.

The chain uses TRBV12-5 and TRBJ2-7; D not certain. Trimming stripped 4 bases from V and 3 bases from J, with 10 bases between. The CDR3 consists of 13 residues. Germline V gene sequence: CDR1 LGHNT, CDR2 FRNRAP. The CDR3 loop reads CASGSPNSYEQYV. CDR3 nucleotide sequence: TGTGCTAGTGGTTCGCCCAACAGCTACGAGCAGTACGTC.

This chain links TRBV6-6 with TRBJ2-7; D assignment may be TRBD1 or TRBD2 (5 bases each). This CDR3 spans 16 amino acids. Germline V gene data show CDR1 as MNHNY and CDR2 as SVGAGI (reference sequence). Trimming took off 2 bases at V and 0 bases at J, with 14 bases between the two ends. The CDR3 here is CASSYGPRESSYEQYF. CDR3 in DNA: TGTGCCAGCAGTTACGGACCCAGGGAGAGCTCCTACGAGCAGTACTTC.

This clonotype was observed many times. The chain has TRBV7-8 and TRBJ2-7; D might be TRBD2 (6 bases). The CDR3 length is 14 residues. V shed 7 bases and J shed 0 bases, with 13 bases lying between them. Per germline, CDR1 SGHVS and CDR2 FQNEAQ. The CDR3 loop reads CASTPREPSYEQYF. The CDR3 DNA sequence: TGTGCCAGCACCCCCCGGGAGCCCTCCTACGAGCAGTACTTC.

The chain couples TRBV4-1 to TRBJ1-2, with TRBD1 identical over 7 bases. Trimming cost V 1 base and J 4 bases; bases outside gene matches: 9. The CDR3 consists of 16 residues. Germline loops: CDR1 MGHRA, CDR2 YSYEKL. DNA for the CDR3: TGCGCCAGCAGCCAAGGAGGGGCAGGGGGTCGCTATGGCTACACCTTC. This encodes CASSQGGAGGRYGYTF.

The chain links TRBV6-6 to TRBJ2-1; possible D gene TRBD2, 6 bases. The length of the CDR3 is 17 residues. Germline CDR1 MNHNY, CDR2 SVGAGI (reference sequence). Trimming took 2 bases from V and 9 from J, leaving 23 bases between them. CDR3 sequence: CASSYLRSGRGTPEQFF. The CDR3 DNA sequence: TGTGCCAGCAGTTACCTCAGAAGTGGTCGGGGGACTCCTGAGCAGTTCTTC.

This clonotype was seen a few times. This rearrangement joins TRBV7-7 to TRBJ2-1, with a weak D call TRBD1 (6 bases). Trimming removed 2 bases at V and 9 bases at J, with 11 bases between. Germline V CDR1 and CDR2: SSHAT, FNYEAQ (reference sequence). CDR3 length: 13 residues. As DNA, the CDR3 is TGTGCCAGCAGCTTACACAGGGAAAGTGAGCAGTTCTTC. This gives the protein CASSLHRESEQFF.

In this sample, this clonotype turned up many times. V gene TRBV5-1 combines with J gene TRBJ2-2, with D unclear. The CDR3 sequence is 15 residues long. Per germline, CDR1 SGHRS and CDR2 YFSETQ. Trimming shortened V by 0 bases and J by 0 bases, and 6 bases separated the two germline ends. The CDR3 region is CASSLGRANTGELFF. In DNA form, the CDR3 reads TGCGCCAGCAGCTTGGGAAGAGCGAACACCGGGGAGCTGTTTTTT.

CDR3 sequence: CATRPGGRYGGELFF. CDR3 nucleotides: TGTGCCACCCGCCCGGGGGGCCGGTACGGCGGGGAGCTGTTTTTT. The gene calls are TRBV7-3 and TRBJ2-2, with D possibly TRBD2 on 7 matching bases. V lost 10 bases and J 7 bases, leaving 22 bases between the germline ends. CDR3 length: 15 residues. The germline V gene encodes CDR1 SGHTA and CDR2 FQGTGA.

CDR3 protein: CASSVGGAENIQYF. Here the CDR3 DNA reads TGTGCCAGCAGCGTAGGGGGTGCGGAAAACATTCAGTACTTC. The chain has TRBV9 and TRBJ2-4; unclear D gene. The CDR3 runs 14 residues. Germline loops: CDR1 SGDLS, CDR2 YYNGEE. Trimming shortened V by 0 bases and J by 5 bases, and 9 bases separated the two germline ends.

There are many counts of this clonotype. This chain joins TRBV5-6 and TRBJ1-2; the D gene is possibly TRBD1 (5 bases). CDR1 is SGHDT and CDR2 is YYEEEE in the germline V gene. CDR3 length: 12 residues. The V end was cut by 4 bases, the J end by 4 bases, with 8 bases between. CDR3 coding DNA: TGTGCCAGCAGCGCGGGACTCTATGGCTACACCTTC. It codes for CASSAGLYGYTF.

This clonotype was observed many times. The J gene is TRBJ2-1, the V gene TRBV6-5, with 10 bases that match TRBD2. The CDR3 has 15 amino acids. Germline V gives CDR1 MNHEY, CDR2 SVGAGI. J was trimmed by 4 bases and V by 5 bases; bases with no gene match: 5. The chain's CDR3 is CASSESGGAYNEQFF. The CDR3 DNA reads TGTGCCAGCAGTGAGAGCGGGGGGGCGTACAATGAGCAGTTCTTC.

This clonotype has just a few counts. The chain uses TRBV9 and TRBJ1-2; D may be TRBD1 (5 bases). Trimming shortened V by 0 bases and J by 5 bases, and 14 bases separated the two germline ends. Germline V gene sequence: CDR1 SGDLS, CDR2 YYNGEE. This CDR3 has 15 residues. The CDR3 DNA reads as TGTGCCAGCAGCGTAGAGGGGTTCGGAATATATGGCTACACCTTC. It codes for CASSVEGFGIYGYTF.

This clonotype appeared a few times. The V and J genes are TRBV4-3 and TRBJ2-3; TRBD1 matches 10 bases. CDR1 LGHNA and CDR2 YSLEER come from the germline V gene. This CDR3 is 17 amino acids long. The V segment lost 1 base and the J segment 4 bases; nucleotides outside the gene matches: 8. CDR3 residues: CASSQVPGQGVPDTQYF. As DNA, the CDR3 is TGCGCCAGCAGCCAAGTCCCAGGACAGGGGGTCCCAGATACGCAGTATTTT.

The gene calls are TRBV20-1 and TRBJ2-2, with TRBD2 identical over 10 bases. Germline V gives CDR1 DFQATT, CDR2 SNEGSKA (reference sequence). Germline trimming cut 2 bases from V and 7 bases from J; bases unmatched to any gene: 7. CDR3 length: 15 amino acids. CDR3 nucleotides: TGCAGTGCTAGATCCCCTAGCGGGGGCGGCGGGGAGCTGTTTTTT. Amino acid sequence: CSARSPSGGGGELFF.

This clonotype has more than one count but fewer than ten. This chain connects TRBV7-2 to TRBJ2-3; 9 positions match TRBD2. The V gene end was trimmed by 0 bases and the J gene end by 3 bases; junction bases not matched to a gene: 4. Germline lookup yields CDR1 SGHTA and CDR2 FQGNSA. The CDR3 is 16 amino acids. CDR3 DNA sequence: TGTGCCAGCAGCTTAGCCCAGCTAGCGGGGACAGATACGCAGTATTTT. Protein sequence: CASSLAQLAGTDTQYF.

This clonotype was counted between two and nine times. V is TRBV12-3 or TRBV12-4 and J is TRBJ2-3; D is uncertain. The CDR3 sequence is 18 residues long. The V gene lost 0 bases and the J gene lost 1 base, with 17 bases spanning the gap. In nucleotides, the CDR3 is TGTGCCAGCAGTTTAGCCCTCGCTGTTAACCGCGGCACAGATACGCAGTATTTT. Translation gives CASSLALAVNRGTDTQYF.

This clonotype was recorded a few times. The chain combines TRBV27 with TRBJ2-5; 9 bases are a match to TRBD2. Germline CDR1 and CDR2: MNHEY and SMNVEV (reference sequence). The V segment lost 4 bases and the J segment 7 bases; nucleotides outside the gene matches: 10. This CDR3 is 15 amino acids long. CDR3 region: CASSSGVAGVVTQYF. CDR3 nucleotide sequence: TGTGCCAGCAGTTCCGGGGTAGCGGGGGTAGTGACCCAGTACTTC.

V gene TRBV20-1 combines with J gene TRBJ2-5, with 11 bases fitting TRBD2. The CDR3 is 14 amino acids. Trimming at V came to 3 bases and at J to 7 bases, leaving 7 bases not matched to a gene. Looked up from germline, CDR1 is DFQATT and CDR2 is SNEGSKA (reference sequence). Here the CDR3 DNA reads TGCAGTGCTAGCTCTAGCGGGGGGCGTGGGACCCAGTACTTC. This translates into CSASSSGGRGTQYF.

The genes are TRBV23-1 and TRBJ1-6; D uncertain. TRBV23-1 is an ORF for which the function is uncertain. Trimming pared 8 bases from V and 11 bases from J, leaving 7 bases between. This CDR3 has 10 residues. The CDR3 is CASHLTPLHF. The DNA for the CDR3 is TGCGCCAGCCATCTGACACCCCTCCACTTT.

This clonotype was recorded a few times. The chain carries TRBV7-2 and TRBJ1-1; D gene uncertain. CDR1 and CDR2 from the germline V gene are SGHTA and FQGNSA. Trimming shortened V by 2 bases and J by 5 bases, and 9 bases separated the two germline ends. The CDR3 is 13 residues long. The CDR3 region is CASSLIVRTEAFF. CDR3 nucleotide sequence: TGTGCCAGCAGCTTAATAGTCCGGACTGAAGCTTTCTTT.

This chain connects TRBV4-3 to TRBJ1-1; the match to TRBD1 covers 8 bases. The ends lost 0 bases at V and 4 bases at J; junction bases unmatched: 10. Germline assignment: CDR1 LGHNA and CDR2 YSLEER. This CDR3 has 17 amino acids. DNA of the CDR3: TGCGCCAGCAGCCAAGAGGTGGTTCGACAGGGGCGCACTGAAGCTTTCTTT. This translates into CASSQEVVRQGRTEAFF.